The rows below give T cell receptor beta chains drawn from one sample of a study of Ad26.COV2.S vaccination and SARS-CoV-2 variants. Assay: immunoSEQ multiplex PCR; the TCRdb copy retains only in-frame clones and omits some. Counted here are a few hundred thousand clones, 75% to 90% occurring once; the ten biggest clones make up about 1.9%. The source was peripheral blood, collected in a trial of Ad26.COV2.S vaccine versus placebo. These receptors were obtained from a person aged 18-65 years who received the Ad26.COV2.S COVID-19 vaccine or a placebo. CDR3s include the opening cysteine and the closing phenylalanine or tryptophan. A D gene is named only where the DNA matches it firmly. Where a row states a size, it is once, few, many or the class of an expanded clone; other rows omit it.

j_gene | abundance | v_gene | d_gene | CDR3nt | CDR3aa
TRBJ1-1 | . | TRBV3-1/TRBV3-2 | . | TGTGCCAGCATCTCGGGGGGGGCAAACACTGAAGCTTTCTTT | CASISGGANTEAFF
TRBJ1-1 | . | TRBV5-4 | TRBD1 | TGTGCCAGCAGCTCTCAGGGACAGGGGAGAACTGAAGCTTTCTTT | CASSSQGQGRTEAFF
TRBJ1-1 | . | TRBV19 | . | TGTGCCAGTAGTATAGACGGAGAGGGTGAAGCTTTCTTT | CASSIDGEGEAFF
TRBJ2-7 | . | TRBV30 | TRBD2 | TGTGCCTCTCGGCGGCTAGCGGGAGTTCCCGAGCAGTACTTC | CASRRLAGVPEQYF
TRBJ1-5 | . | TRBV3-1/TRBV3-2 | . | TGTGCCAGCAGCCAGGCCCCCGGTGGGCCCCAGCATTTT | CASSQAPGGPQHF
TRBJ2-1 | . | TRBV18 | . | TGTGCCAGCTCACCAATTTGGGGCGGTTACAATGAGCAGTTCTTC | CASSPIWGGYNEQFF
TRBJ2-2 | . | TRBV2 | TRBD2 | TGTGCCAGCAGTGAAGCGCAGGGTAGCGGGAGATCGGTGAACACCGGGGAGCTGTTTTTT | CASSEAQGSGRSVNTGELFF
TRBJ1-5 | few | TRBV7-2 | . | TGTGCCAGCAGCCCCCGGGACGGGAATCAGCCCCAGCATTTT | CASSPRDGNQPQHF
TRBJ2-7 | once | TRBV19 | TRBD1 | TGTGCCAGTAGTATTTCTGGGACAGGGGTCTACGAGCAGTACTTC | CASSISGTGVYEQYF
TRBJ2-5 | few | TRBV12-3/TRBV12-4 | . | TGTGCCAGCAGCCAAGGAGAGACCCAGTACTTC | CASSQGETQYF
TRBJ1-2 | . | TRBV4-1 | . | TGCGCCAGCAGCCTTCCCAACGTTGCCAATTATGGCTACACCTTC | CASSLPNVANYGYTF
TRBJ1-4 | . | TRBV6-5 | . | TGTGCCAGCATGGGATCGGTTGCAACTAATGAAAAACTGTTTTTT | CASMGSVATNEKLFF
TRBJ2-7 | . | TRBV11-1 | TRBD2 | TGTGCCAGCAGCTTAAGCGGGAGGTCCTACGAGCAGTACTTC | CASSLSGRSYEQYF
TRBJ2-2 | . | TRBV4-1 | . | TGCGCCAGCAGCCACCGTAGATTAACCGGGGAGCTGTTTTTT | CASSHRRLTGELFF
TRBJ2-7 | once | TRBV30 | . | TGTGCCTGGAGTGCTGGGTTTACCTACGAGCAGTACTTC | CAWSAGFTYEQYF
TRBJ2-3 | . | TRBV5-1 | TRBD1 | TGCGCCAGCAGCTCGCGGGGACAGGGGACGGATACGCAGTATTTT | CASSSRGQGTDTQYF
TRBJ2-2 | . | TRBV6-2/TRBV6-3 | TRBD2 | TGTGCCAGCAGTTCGGGGACTAGCGGGAGGTTTTCAACCGGGGAGCTGTTTTTT | CASSSGTSGRFSTGELFF
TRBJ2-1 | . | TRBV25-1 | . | TGTGCCAGCAGTGCCGAGACTAGTTGGGATGAGCAGTTCTTC | CASSAETSWDEQFF
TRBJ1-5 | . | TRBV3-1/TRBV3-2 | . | TGTGCCAGCAGCCCTTTTAGCAATCAGCCCCAGCATTTT | CASSPFSNQPQHF
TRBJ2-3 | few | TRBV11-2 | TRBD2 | TGTGCCAGCAGTCAGACTAGCGGGAGAGCAGATACGCAGTATTTT | CASSQTSGRADTQYF
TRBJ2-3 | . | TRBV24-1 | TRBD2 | TGTGCCACCAGTGACCCCGACGGGAGGGTGACAGATACGCAGTATTTT | CATSDPDGRVTDTQYF
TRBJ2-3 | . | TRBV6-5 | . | TGTGCCAGCAGTCCAACAACGTCCGATACGCAGTATTTT | CASSPTTSDTQYF
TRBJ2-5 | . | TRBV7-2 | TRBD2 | TGTGCCAGCAGCATTAGCGGGGGGCTCCAAGAGACCCAGTACTTC | CASSISGGLQETQYF
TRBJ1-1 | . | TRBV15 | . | TGTGCCACCAGCACCGACGGGAGGTTTAACACTGAAGCTTTCTTT | CATSTDGRFNTEAFF
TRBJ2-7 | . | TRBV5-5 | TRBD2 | TGTGCCAGCAGGCCTTTACTAGCGGGAAGCTCCTACGAGCAGTACTTC | CASRPLLAGSSYEQYF
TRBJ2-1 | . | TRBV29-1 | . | TGCAGCGCCGAGAAGGCAGGGGGAGGTGAGCAGTTCTTC | CSAEKAGGGEQFF
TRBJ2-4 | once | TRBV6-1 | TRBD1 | TGTGCCAGCAGTGATGACAGGGTAGACGTCATTCAGTACTTC | CASSDDRVDVIQYF
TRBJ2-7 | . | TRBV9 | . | TGTGCCAGCAGCGTAAAGGCAGGTGACGGTTACGAGCAGTACTTC | CASSVKAGDGYEQYF
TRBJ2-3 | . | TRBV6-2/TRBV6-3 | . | TGTGCCAGCAGTTACGGCGGGATGAAGGCAGATACGCAGTATTTT | CASSYGGMKADTQYF
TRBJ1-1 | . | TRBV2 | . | TGTGCCAGCAGTGCACGCACTGAAGCTTTCTTT | CASSARTEAFF
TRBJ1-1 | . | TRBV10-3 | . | TGTGCCATCAAGGGGTCCTGGGGTGAAGCTTTCTTT | CAIKGSWGEAFF
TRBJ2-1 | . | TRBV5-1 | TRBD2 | TGCGCCAGCAGCTCCGGGACTAGCGGGGGCCATGAGCAGTTCTTC | CASSSGTSGGHEQFF
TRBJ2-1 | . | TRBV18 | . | TGTGCCAGCTCGTCCCCCACGGGACCTAGCTCCTACAATGAGCAGTTCTTC | CASSSPTGPSSYNEQFF
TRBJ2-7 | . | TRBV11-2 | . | TGTGCCAGCAGCCCCTCAGGAGGCCCTGAGCGGTACTTC | CASSPSGGPERYF
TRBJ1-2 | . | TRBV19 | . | TGTGCCAGTAGTATAGCCCGGCTAGGGTATGGCTACACCTTC | CASSIARLGYGYTF
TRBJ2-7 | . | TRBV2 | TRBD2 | TGTGCCAGCAGTGGACTAGCAAACTACGAGCAGTACTTC | CASSGLANYEQYF
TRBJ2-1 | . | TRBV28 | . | TGTGCCAGCAGTTTGGAGTGGAATGAGCAGTTCTTC | CASSLEWNEQFF
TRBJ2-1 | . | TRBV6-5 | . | TGTGCCAGCAGCCTCGGGGAAACAATGCTGCAGTTCTTC | CASSLGETMLQFF
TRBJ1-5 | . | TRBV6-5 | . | TGTGCCAGCATAACAGGTTCACACAATCAGCCCCAGCATTTT | CASITGSHNQPQHF
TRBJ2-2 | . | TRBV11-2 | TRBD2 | TGTGCCAGCAGATATACTAGCGGGAGGATGAACACCGGGGAGCTGTTTTTT | CASRYTSGRMNTGELFF
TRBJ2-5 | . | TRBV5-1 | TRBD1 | TGCGCCAGCAGCCCTACGGGGGACAGGGTAGAGACCCAGTACTTC | CASSPTGDRVETQYF
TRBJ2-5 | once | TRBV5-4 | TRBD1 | TGTGCCAGCAGCTTGTTGCAGGACAGGCCAGCGGAGACCCAGTACTTC | CASSLLQDRPAETQYF
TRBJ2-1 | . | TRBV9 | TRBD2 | TGTGCCAGCAGCCCTACTAGCGGAGCCTCCTACAATGAGCAGTTCTTC | CASSPTSGASYNEQFF
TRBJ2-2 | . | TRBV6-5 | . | TGTGCCAGCAGAGGGCCGAACACCGGGGAGCTGTTTTTT | CASRGPNTGELFF
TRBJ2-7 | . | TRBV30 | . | TGTGCCTGGAACTCCCCACGGAAAAGGTACGAGCAGTACTTC | CAWNSPRKRYEQYF
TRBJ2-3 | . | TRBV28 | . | TGTGCCAGCAGTTCCGAGTGGGATACGCAGTATTTT | CASSSEWDTQYF
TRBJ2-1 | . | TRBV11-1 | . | TGTGCCAGCACCCCGGGCCCCAGGGGGGGCAATGAGCAGTTCTTC | CASTPGPRGGNEQFF
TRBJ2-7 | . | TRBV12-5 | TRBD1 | TGTGCTAGTGGTTTGGTACGAGAGACAGGGGTCTACGAGCAGTACTTC | CASGLVRETGVYEQYF
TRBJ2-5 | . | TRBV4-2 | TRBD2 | TGTGCCAGCAGCCAAGCGGGACTAGCGGGACGCCAAGAGACCCAGTACTTC | CASSQAGLAGRQETQYF
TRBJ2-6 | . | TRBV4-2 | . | TGTGCCAGCAGCCAAGGGGGCTCTGGGGCCAACGTCCTGACTTTC | CASSQGGSGANVLTF
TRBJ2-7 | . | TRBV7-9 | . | TGTGCCAGCAGCCGGGGCCCCCCTTCGGTCGAGCAGTACTTC | CASSRGPPSVEQYF
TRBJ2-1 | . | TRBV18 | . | TGTGCCAGCTCACCACCCAAGAGGCCCTACAATGAGCAGTTCTTC | CASSPPKRPYNEQFF
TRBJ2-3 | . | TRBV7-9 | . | TGTGCCAGCAGGAGAGAGGGGGATACGCAGTATTTT | CASRREGDTQYF
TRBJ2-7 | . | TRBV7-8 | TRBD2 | TGTGCCAGCAGCTTAGCTAGCGGGTCTGTTTACGAGCAGTACTTC | CASSLASGSVYEQYF
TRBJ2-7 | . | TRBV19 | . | TGTGCCAGTAGTATAGCTGCCTCCAGGGGATTCTACGAGCAGTACTTC | CASSIAASRGFYEQYF
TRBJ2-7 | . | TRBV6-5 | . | TGTGCCAGCAGATCTAACAGGGACTACGAGCAGTACTTC | CASRSNRDYEQYF